This record concerns one T cell receptor (beta chain) sequence. This clone's antigen is unknown. There are no base qualities to consult, and no much larger clone falls within one base. The data were obtained in a study of OX40 agonist ivuxolimab in advanced cancers. The study in broad terms: Ivuxolimab, which targeted the costimulatory receptor OX40 (CD134), was an agonistic, fully human IgG2 monoclonal antibody. Intravenous ivuxolimab was administered to patients every 2 weeks at six dose levels: 0.01, 0.1, 0.3, 1.5, 3 and 10 mg/kg. Of the approximately 54 patients in dose escalation, 19 had hepatocellular carcinoma, some 15 had melanoma, 9 had renal cell carcinoma and 9 had head and neck cancer. The dose-escalation cohort was about 87% male with a mean age of around 64 years, ranging from 23 to 79. Prior anti-PD-1, anti-PD-L1 or anti-CTLA-4 therapy was permitted, and 40% to 50% of dose-escalation patients had received checkpoint inhibitors. Partial responses occurred in three dose-escalation patients: two with cutaneous melanoma and one with hepatocellular carcinoma. The point of sequencing TCRbeta in the periphery was to test whether ivuxolimab changed TCR sequence diversity and drove clonal T-cell expansion. The paper describes the monotherapy dose-escalation part (N ≈ 51 patients) of the phase I trial of ivuxolimab.

The trial excluded patients who had a history of autoimmune disease or were on systemic immunosuppression. In every dose cohort, peripheral blood was drawn for TCR sequencing at baseline, cycle 4 day 1, and cycle 7 day 1. The samples were taken from a phase I, first-in-human, multicenter, open-label dose-escalation trial of ivuxolimab. Adults with locally advanced or metastatic melanoma, renal cell carcinoma, hepatocellular carcinoma or head and neck squamous cell carcinoma were enrolled in the trial. Before TCR sequencing, CD4+ T cells and CD8+ T cells from peripheral blood were sorted into separate populations. From its cysteine to its phenylalanine, the CDR3 spans 15 amino acids. The DNA shown is the 45-base CDR3, in frame from base 1. From the germline V gene, CDR1 is MDHEN and CDR2 is SYDVKM. Trimming takes 8 bases from V and 4 bases from J, and the germline ends sit 18 bases apart. Genomic DNA was extracted from sorted cells for sequencing of the TCRbeta CDR3 region. The immunoSEQ Assay was used for sequencing of TCRbeta CDR3 regions. TCRdb took over this immuneACCESS table, retaining in-frame rearrangements with V and J assigned. Such tables are incomplete; in checked studies, under half of the missing clones stem from an unresolved V gene, and the remainder is unexplained. The sample table contains under 100,000 clones; only one count was recorded for roughly 80% of them. Jointly, the top ten make up around 0.51% of the sample.

Points the paper makes about the study in general: Clonal expansion of both CD4+ and CD8+ blood T cells was observed from baseline to week 6 at doses 0.1 to 3.0 mg/kg. On average, CD8+ T cells showed more expanded clones than CD4+ T cells after ivuxolimab. Partial responders in the 0.1-3.0 mg/kg groups had among the lowest normalized peripheral clonal expansion, especially among CD8+ T cells. The antigen specificity of the peripheral T cells that underwent clonal expansion was not determined. Low levels of normalized T-cell clonal expansion were also seen in some nonresponding patients.

The receptor chain draws on TRBV28 and TRBJ1-5, and the D gene may be TRBD1, 6 bases matching. Sequenced material: CD4+ or CD8+ T cells sorted from blood, taken in a trial of the OX40 agonist ivuxolimab. This TCR derives from an adult with an advanced solid tumor such as melanoma, head and neck, liver or kidney cancer. CDR3 region: CASRSRGPANQPQHF. The bases read TGTGCCAGCCGCAGCCGGGGGCCCGCGAATCAGCCCCAGCATTTT.